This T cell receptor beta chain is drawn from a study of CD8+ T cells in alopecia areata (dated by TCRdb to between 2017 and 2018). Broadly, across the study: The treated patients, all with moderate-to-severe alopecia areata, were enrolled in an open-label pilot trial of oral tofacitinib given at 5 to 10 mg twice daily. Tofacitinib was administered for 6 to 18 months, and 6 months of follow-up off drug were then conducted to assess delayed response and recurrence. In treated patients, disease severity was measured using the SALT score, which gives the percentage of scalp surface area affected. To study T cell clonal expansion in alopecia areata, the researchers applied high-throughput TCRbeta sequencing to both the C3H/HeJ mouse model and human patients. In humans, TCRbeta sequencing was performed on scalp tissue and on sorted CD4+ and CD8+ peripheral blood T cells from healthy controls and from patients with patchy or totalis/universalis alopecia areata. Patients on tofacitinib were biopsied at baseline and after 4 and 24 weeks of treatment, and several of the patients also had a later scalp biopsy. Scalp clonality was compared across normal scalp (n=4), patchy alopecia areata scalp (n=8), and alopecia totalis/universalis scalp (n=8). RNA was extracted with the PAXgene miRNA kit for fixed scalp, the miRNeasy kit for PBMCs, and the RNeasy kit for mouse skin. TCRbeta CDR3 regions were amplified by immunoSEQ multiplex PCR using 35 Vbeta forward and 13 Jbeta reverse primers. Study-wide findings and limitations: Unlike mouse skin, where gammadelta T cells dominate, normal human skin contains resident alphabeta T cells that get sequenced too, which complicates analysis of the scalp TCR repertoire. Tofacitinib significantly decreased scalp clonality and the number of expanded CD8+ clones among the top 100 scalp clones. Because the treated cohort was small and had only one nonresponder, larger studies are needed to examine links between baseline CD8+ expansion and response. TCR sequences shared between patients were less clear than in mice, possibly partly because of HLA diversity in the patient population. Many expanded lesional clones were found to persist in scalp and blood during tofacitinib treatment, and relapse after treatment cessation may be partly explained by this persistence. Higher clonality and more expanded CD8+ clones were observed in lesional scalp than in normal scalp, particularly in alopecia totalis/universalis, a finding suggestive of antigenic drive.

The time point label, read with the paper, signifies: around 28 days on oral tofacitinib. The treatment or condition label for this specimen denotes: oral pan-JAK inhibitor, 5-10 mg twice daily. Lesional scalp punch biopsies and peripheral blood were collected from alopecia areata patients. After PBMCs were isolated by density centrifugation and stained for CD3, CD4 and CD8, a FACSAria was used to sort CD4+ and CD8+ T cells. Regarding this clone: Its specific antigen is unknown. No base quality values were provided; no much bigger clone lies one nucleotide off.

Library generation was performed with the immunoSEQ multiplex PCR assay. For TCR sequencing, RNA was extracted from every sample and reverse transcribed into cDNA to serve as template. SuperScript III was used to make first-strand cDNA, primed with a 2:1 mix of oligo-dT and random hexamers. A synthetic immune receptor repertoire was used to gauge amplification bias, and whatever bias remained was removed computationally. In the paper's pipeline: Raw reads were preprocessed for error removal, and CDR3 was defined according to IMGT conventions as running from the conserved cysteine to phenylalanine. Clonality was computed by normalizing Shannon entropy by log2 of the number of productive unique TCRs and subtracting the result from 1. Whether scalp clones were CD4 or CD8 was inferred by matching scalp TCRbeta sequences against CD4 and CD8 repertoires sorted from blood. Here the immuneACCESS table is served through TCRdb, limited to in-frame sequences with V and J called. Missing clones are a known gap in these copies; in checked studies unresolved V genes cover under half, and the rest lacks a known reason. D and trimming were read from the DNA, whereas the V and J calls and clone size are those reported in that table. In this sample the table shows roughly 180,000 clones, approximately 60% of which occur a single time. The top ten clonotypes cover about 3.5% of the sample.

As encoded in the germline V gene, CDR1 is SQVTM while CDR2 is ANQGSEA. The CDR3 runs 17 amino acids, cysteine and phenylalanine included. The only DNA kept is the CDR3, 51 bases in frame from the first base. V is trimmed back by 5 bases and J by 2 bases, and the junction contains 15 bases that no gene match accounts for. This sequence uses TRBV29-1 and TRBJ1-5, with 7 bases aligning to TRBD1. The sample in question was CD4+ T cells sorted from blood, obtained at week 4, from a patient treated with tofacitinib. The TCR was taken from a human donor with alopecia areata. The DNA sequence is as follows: TGCAGCGTTCGGGACAGTGGTTCTTCCAATCGCAATCAGCCCCAGCATTTT. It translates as CSVRDSGSSNRNQPQHF.